The rows below give T cell receptor beta chains drawn from one sample of a study of blood T cell repertoires in COVID-19. The table came from immunoSEQ multiplex PCR; TCRdb's copy has only in-frame clones and leaves some out. The sample lists just under 150,000 clones, about 86% occurring once. Input material: peripheral blood. The receptors come from a woman between 45 and 65 years old with active or convalescent COVID-19. The CDR3 runs from the conserved cysteine through the conserved F or W. D genes are given only for firm matches. The size field is filled for only some rows; it gives once, few, many or a size class.

d_call | j_call | clone_size | v_call | cdr3_nt | cdr3_aa
. | TRBJ2-7 | . | TRBV6-2/TRBV6-3 | TGTGCCAGCAGTTACTCGCCGGAGTACTACGAGCAGTACTTC | CASSYSPEYYEQYF
. | TRBJ2-2 | . | TRBV4-1 | TGCGCCAGCAGCCCAGTAGGGGGGAGGGTAACCGGGGAGCTGTTTTTT | CASSPVGGRVTGELFF
TRBD1 | TRBJ2-1 | . | TRBV7-8 | TGTGCCAGCAGCTATACCTCACTTACCGGGACAGGGCGTAATGAGCAGTTCTTC | CASSYTSLTGTGRNEQFF
TRBD1 | TRBJ2-1 | . | TRBV18 | TGTGCCAGCTCACCCTACGGGACAGGGGACTACAATGAGCAGTTCTTC | CASSPYGTGDYNEQFF
TRBD1 | TRBJ2-3 | . | TRBV5-4 | TGTGCCAGCAGCTCGACCGGGACAGGGGATTTGGATACGCAGTATTTT | CASSSTGTGDLDTQYF
. | TRBJ2-7 | . | TRBV27 | TGTGCCAGCAGTTTTGGGGGGGCGGTCGAGCAGTACTTC | CASSFGGAVEQYF
. | TRBJ2-1 | . | TRBV7-3 | TGTGCCAGCAGCGCCTCCGGGATCGGTGAGCAGTTCTTC | CASSASGIGEQFF
. | TRBJ2-3 | . | TRBV7-9 | TGTGCCAGCAGCTTAGGAGTGGGCCTCCAGTATTTT | CASSLGVGLQYF
TRBD1 | TRBJ2-7 | . | TRBV10-3 | TGTGCCATCAGTGGGACAGGGTTCGGCGAGCAGTACTTC | CAISGTGFGEQYF
. | TRBJ2-1 | few | TRBV12-3/TRBV12-4 | TGTGCCAGCAGTTTGGGTCTCAAGGGGAAACAGTTCTTC | CASSLGLKGKQFF